A single sample gave rise to the 24 T cell receptor beta chains below, sequenced in a study of T cells in Graves' hyperthyroidism and ophthalmopathy. RNA transcripts were the template for amplifying TCR beta CDR3 regions. The primer set for the first-round RT-PCR of the TCR CDR3 was HTBI. TCRdb processed the multiplex PCR reads anew with MiXCR; each CDR3 protein has one entry. The sample contains about 610,000 distinct CDR3 sequences, roughly 14% of which appear only once. Input material: blood. The receptors were sampled from a woman between 40 and 50 years old with Graves' ophthalmopathy.

Concerning this clonotype: No conserved phenylalanine or tryptophan ends this CDR3, so it is likely a read error. The chain carries TRBV2 and TRBJ2-7; D might be TRBD1 (5 bases). There are 12 residues in the CDR3. The V and J ends lost 6 bases and 2 bases respectively, with 8 bases between them. From germline, CDR1 is SNHLY and CDR2 FYNNEI. The CDR3 is CASRGQAYEQYY. For the CDR3, the DNA is TGTGCCAGCAGAGGACAAGCCTACGAGCAGTACTAC.

The rearrangement joins TRBV12-3 or TRBV12-4 to TRBJ2-5, with TRBD1 matching 8 bases. The CDR3 sequence is 14 residues long. After removal of 7 bases from V and 2 bases from J, the junction contained 6 bases not matched to a gene. The CDR3 region has the DNA TGTGCCAGCAATGACTACAGGGGGCAAGAGACCCAGTACTTC. It yields the protein CASNDYRGQETQYF.

V is TRBV4-2 and J is TRBJ2-3, with D tentatively TRBD2 (6 bases). Germline V gives CDR1 LGHNA, CDR2 YNFKEQ. The V end was cut by 5 bases, the J end by 5 bases, with 20 bases between. CDR3 length equals 16 residues. CDR3 nucleotides: TGTGCCAGCAGCAACCTCTTGGCCCGGGAGAGAGATACGCAGTATTTT. Residues: CASSNLLARERDTQYF.

This clonotype appeared many times. The chain couples TRBV4-1 to TRBJ1-1; D call uncertain. The CDR3 contains 13 residues. Trimming pared 3 bases from V and 4 bases from J, leaving 9 bases between. The germline V gene encodes CDR1 MGHRA and CDR2 YSYEKL. The chain's CDR3 is CASSQIGRTEAFF. CDR3 nucleotides: TGCGCCAGCAGCCAGATAGGGCGCACTGAAGCTTTCTTT.

Ten or more counts support this clonotype. The chain joins TRBV2 to TRBJ2-7, with D possibly being TRBD2 (5 bases). Trimming shortened V by 2 bases and J by 5 bases, and 16 bases separated the two germline ends. The CDR3 totals 15 residues. Looked up from germline, CDR1 is SNHLY and CDR2 is FYNNEI. CDR3 sequence: CASSEPDGARDEQYF. In DNA form, the CDR3 reads TGTGCCAGCAGTGAACCCGACGGTGCGCGGGACGAGCAGTACTTC.

This clonotype was counted ten times or more. A clone one base away is much larger, so this may be a read error. The gene calls are TRBV6-2 or TRBV6-3 and TRBJ2-5; 10 nucleotides align to TRBD2. The V gene end was trimmed by 0 bases and the J gene end by 3 bases; junction bases not matched to a gene: 4. The length of the CDR3 is 16 residues. Germline V gene sequence: CDR1 MNHEY, CDR2 SVGEGT. DNA for the CDR3: TGTGCCAGCAGTTACTCCGGGACTAGCGTAAAAGAGACCCAGTACTTC. Translation gives CASSYSGTSVKETQYF.

This clonotype occurred a few times. The chain recombines TRBV5-1 with TRBJ2-2; D is perhaps TRBD1 or TRBD2 (7 bases each). Germline V gene lookup returns CDR1 SGHRS and CDR2 YFSETQ. The germline V and J ends were trimmed by 4 bases and 3 bases, with 22 bases remaining between them. This CDR3 is built from 18 residues. In DNA, the CDR3 is TGCGCCAGCAGCCCGGTTAAGCGGGGACAGCAATACACCGGGGAGCTGTTTTTT. Translating gives CASSPVKRGQQYTGELFF.

This clonotype was found many times. J is TRBJ2-7 and V is TRBV2; D remains ambiguous. The germline CDR1 and CDR2 sequences are SNHLY and FYNNEI. Trimming cost V 6 bases and J 2 bases, with 11 bases left between them. There are 13 residues in the CDR3. CDR3: CASRQEIAYEQYF. The CDR3 DNA reads TGTGCCAGCAGACAAGAGATTGCCTACGAGCAGTACTTC.

The table lists this clonotype with many counts. V gene TRBV3-1 combines with J gene TRBJ2-4; D remains ambiguous. The CDR3 is made up of 12 amino acids. Trimming took off 1 base at V and 9 bases at J, with 7 bases between the two ends. The germline V gene has CDR1 LGHDT and CDR2 YNNKEL (reference sequence). CDR3 protein: CASSQGMGIQYF. CDR3 DNA: TGTGCCAGCAGCCAAGGTATGGGCATTCAGTACTTC.

This clonotype was detected many times. The chain is built from TRBV7-2 and TRBJ2-2; 7 bases line up with TRBD2. With 5 bases clipped from V and 7 bases from J, the junction kept 10 bases outside the gene matches. CDR1 is SGHTA, CDR2 FQGNSA, per germline. The CDR3 totals 15 residues. The CDR3 reads CASSAGPAGNGELFF. The CDR3 DNA sequence: TGTGCCAGCAGCGCCGGGCCAGCGGGAAACGGGGAGCTGTTTTTT.

This clonotype was counted between two and nine times. The chain joins TRBV19 to TRBJ2-5; TRBD1 aligns across 7 bases. Looked up from germline, CDR1 is LNHDA and CDR2 is SQIVND (reference sequence). The J segment lost 5 bases and the V segment lost 2 bases, leaving 8 bases of the junction unmatched. The CDR3 is 15 amino acids. The CDR3 nucleotides read TGTGCCAGTAGTATATCCCCGACAGGGCTGGAGACCCAGTACTTC. This codes for CASSISPTGLETQYF.

The chain uses TRBV5-1 and TRBJ1-4; no firm D call. V was shortened by 5 bases and J by 8 bases, with 19 bases between the two germline ends. The CDR3 extends over 15 amino acids. CDR1 is SGHRS, CDR2 YFSETQ, per germline. CDR3 in amino acids: CASRMAQAPGEKLFF. The CDR3 nucleotides are TGCGCCAGCAGGATGGCGCAGGCCCCGGGGGAAAAACTGTTTTTT.

This clonotype was seen only a few times. The rearrangement links TRBV19 to TRBJ1-2, with D possibly matching TRBD1 (6 bases). CDR1 is LNHDA, CDR2 SQIVND, per germline (reference sequence). The germline V and J ends were trimmed by 9 bases and 3 bases, with 11 bases remaining between them. This CDR3 is 12 amino acids long. CDR3 loop: CASTRQDYGYTF. CDR3 DNA sequence: TGTGCCAGCACCAGACAGGACTATGGCTACACCTTC.

This clonotype was detected ten times or more. This may arise from a read error, as a much more abundant clone is one base away. The V and J genes are TRBV7-9 and TRBJ1-1; no reliable D call. CDR3 length equals 13 residues. V lost 5 bases and J lost 4, with 11 bases in between. CDR1 and CDR2 from the germline V gene are SEHNR and FQNEAQ (reference sequence). DNA of the CDR3: TGTGCCAGCAGCCCCCGAGGGAGCACTGAAGCTTTCTTT. It yields the protein CASSPRGSTEAFF. Supplemented by reference TRBV7-9 and TRBJ1-1, the full variable domain reads DTGVSQNPRHKITKRGQNVTFRCDPISEHNRLYWYRQTLGQGPEFLTYFQNEAQLEKSRLLSDRFSAERPKGSFSTLEIQRTEQGDSAMYLCASSPRGSTEAFFGQGTRLTVV.

This clonotype was seen ten or more times. This chain connects TRBV12-3 or TRBV12-4 to TRBJ1-3, with D uncertain. The CDR3 extends over 16 amino acids. V lost 5 bases, J lost 0 bases, and 14 bases lay in between. The CDR3: CASSPSREPSGNTIYF. DNA for the CDR3: TGTGCCAGCAGTCCCTCGAGAGAGCCCTCTGGAAACACCATATATTTT.

CDR3: CASRNQDFTGELFF. In DNA form, the CDR3 reads TGTGCCAGCAGGAATCAGGATTTCACCGGGGAGCTGTTTTTT. V usage is TRBV6-1 and J usage is TRBJ2-2, with no clear D. Germline V gene lookup returns CDR1 MNHNS and CDR2 SASEGT. This CDR3 comprises 14 residues. Trimming took off 6 bases at V and 4 bases at J, with 12 bases between the two ends.

The chain is built from TRBV19 and TRBJ2-7; TRBD2 might be the D (6 bases). The CDR3 has 13 amino acids. Germline V gives CDR1 LNHDA, CDR2 SQIVND (reference sequence). The V end was cut by 6 bases, the J end by 2 bases, with 11 bases between. CDR3 region: CASSSDYPYEQYF. The CDR3, as DNA: TGTGCCAGTAGCTCGGACTATCCCTACGAGCAGTACTTC.

There are many counts of this clonotype. This rearrangement joins TRBV19 to TRBJ1-2; D is uncertain. Trimming shortened V by 8 bases and J by 0 bases, and 13 bases separated the two germline ends. CDR3 size: 14 residues. CDR1 and CDR2 from the germline V gene are LNHDA and SQIVND (reference sequence). The CDR3 DNA is TGTGCCAGTCGACGGCAGAGTTCTAACTATGGCTACACCTTC. Translation: CASRRQSSNYGYTF.

This clonotype appeared once. This chain uses TRBV28 with TRBJ2-7; 10 bases agree with TRBD2. The CDR3 is 18 residues long. Germline V CDR1 and CDR2: MDHEN, SYDVKM. V lost 9 bases and J lost 3; bases outside the gene matches: 20. The CDR3 DNA follows: TGTGCCAGTATAGGGCATTTTAGCGGGAGGAGTCTTGACTACGAGCAGTACTTC. It codes for CASIGHFSGRSLDYEQYF.

This clonotype was observed at least ten times. The V call is TRBV7-9, the J call TRBJ2-5, with 9 bases matching TRBD1. There are 15 residues in the CDR3. Per the germline V gene, CDR1 is SEHNR and CDR2 is FQNEAQ (reference sequence). The V segment lost 4 bases and the J segment 5 bases; nucleotides outside the gene matches: 8. This chain's CDR3 is CASSSPTGGTETQYF. For the CDR3, the DNA is TGTGCCAGCAGCTCACCGACAGGGGGTACGGAGACCCAGTACTTC.

This clonotype has at least ten counts. J is TRBJ2-7 and V is TRBV6-1, with a tentative D call TRBD1 (5 bases). V was pared by 7 bases and J by 6 bases, with 16 bases between. CDR1 and CDR2 from the germline V gene are MNHNS and SASEGT. This CDR3 comprises 13 residues. The CDR3, as DNA: TGTGCCAGCAACCCAAGTGTCCAGGGCGAGCAGTACTTC. It yields the protein CASNPSVQGEQYF.

This clonotype came up many times. The rearrangement uses TRBV6-5 and TRBJ2-2; D uncertain. From germline, CDR1 is MNHEY and CDR2 SVGAGI. CDR3 size: 13 residues. V was clipped by 7 bases and J by 0 bases, with 6 bases between them. CDR3: CASIVTNTGELFF. CDR3 nucleotides: TGTGCCAGCATCGTAACGAACACCGGGGAGCTGTTTTTT.

This clonotype appeared many times. The chain combines TRBV5-6 with TRBJ2-7, with 10 bases aligning to TRBD1. The junction had 5 bases not matched to a gene; V was cut back by 2 bases and J by 6 bases. CDR1 SGHDT and CDR2 YYEEEE come from the germline V gene. The CDR3 sequence is 14 residues long. DNA for the CDR3: TGTGCCAGCAGCTTTGGGACAGGGGCCCTCGAGCAGTACTTC. It codes for CASSFGTGALEQYF.

This clonotype was recorded at least ten times. J is TRBJ1-1 and V is TRBV19, with D perhaps matching TRBD1 (5 bases). V was shortened by 7 bases and J by 0 bases, with 15 bases between the two germline ends. Germline V CDR1 and CDR2: LNHDA, SQIVND (reference sequence). CDR3 length: 15 amino acids. The DNA for the CDR3 is TGTGCCAGTACCCCGGGACTTAACATGAACACTGAAGCTTTCTTT. Encoded protein: CASTPGLNMNTEAFF.